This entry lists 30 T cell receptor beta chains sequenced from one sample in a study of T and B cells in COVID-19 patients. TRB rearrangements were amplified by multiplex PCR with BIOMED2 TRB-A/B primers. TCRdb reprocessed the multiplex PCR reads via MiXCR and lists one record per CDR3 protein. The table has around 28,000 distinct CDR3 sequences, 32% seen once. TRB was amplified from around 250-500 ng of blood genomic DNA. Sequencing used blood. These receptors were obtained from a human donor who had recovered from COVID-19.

DNA for the CDR3: TGCAGTGCTTCGGGACAGGGGAAGTACGAGCAGTACTTC. Amino acids: CSASGQGKYEQYF. This rearrangement joins TRBV20-1 to TRBJ2-7, with 10 bases matching TRBD1. The J segment lost 4 bases and the V segment lost 5 bases, leaving 5 bases of the junction unmatched. The germline gives CDR1 DFQATT, CDR2 SNEGSKA (reference sequence). This CDR3 has 13 residues.

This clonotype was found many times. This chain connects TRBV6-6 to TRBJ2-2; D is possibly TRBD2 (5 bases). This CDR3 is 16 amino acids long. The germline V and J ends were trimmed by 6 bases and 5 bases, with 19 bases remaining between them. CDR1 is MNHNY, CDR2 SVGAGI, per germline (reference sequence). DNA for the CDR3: TGTGCCAGCAGGGAGGCGTGGGGATTTGGGACCGGGGAGCTGTTTTTT. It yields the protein CASREAWGFGTGELFF.

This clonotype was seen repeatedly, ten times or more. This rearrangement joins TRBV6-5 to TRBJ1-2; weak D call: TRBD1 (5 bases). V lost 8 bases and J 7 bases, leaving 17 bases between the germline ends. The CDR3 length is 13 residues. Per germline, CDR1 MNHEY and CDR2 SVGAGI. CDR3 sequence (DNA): TGTGCCAGCGAAGGGCAAAGAGGGACTGGCTACACCTTC. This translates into CASEGQRGTGYTF.

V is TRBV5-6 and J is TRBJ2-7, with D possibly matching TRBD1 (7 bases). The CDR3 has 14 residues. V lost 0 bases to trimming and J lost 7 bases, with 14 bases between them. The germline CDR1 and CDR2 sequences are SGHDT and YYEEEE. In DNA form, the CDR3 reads TGTGCCAGCAGCTTGGGACAGGGTGGGAGGGAGCAGTACTTC. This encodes CASSLGQGGREQYF.

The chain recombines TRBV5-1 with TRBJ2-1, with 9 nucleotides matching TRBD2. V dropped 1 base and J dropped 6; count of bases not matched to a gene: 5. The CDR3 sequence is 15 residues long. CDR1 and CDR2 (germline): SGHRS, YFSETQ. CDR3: CASSLLRGGRNEQFF. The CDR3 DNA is TGCGCCAGCAGCTTGTTGCGGGGGGGCCGCAATGAGCAGTTCTTC.

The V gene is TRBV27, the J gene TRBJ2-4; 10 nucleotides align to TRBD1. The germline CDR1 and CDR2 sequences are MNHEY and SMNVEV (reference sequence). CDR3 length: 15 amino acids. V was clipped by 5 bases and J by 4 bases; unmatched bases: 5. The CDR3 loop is CASSPTGGMKNIQYF. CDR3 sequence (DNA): TGTGCCAGCAGTCCGACAGGGGGCATGAAAAACATTCAGTACTTC.

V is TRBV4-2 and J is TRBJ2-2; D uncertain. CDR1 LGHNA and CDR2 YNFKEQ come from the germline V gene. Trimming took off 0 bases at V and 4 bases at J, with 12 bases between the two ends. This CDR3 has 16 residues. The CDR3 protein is CASSQERVMTTGELFF. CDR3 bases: TGTGCCAGCAGCCAAGAACGGGTTATGACCACCGGGGAGCTGTTTTTT.

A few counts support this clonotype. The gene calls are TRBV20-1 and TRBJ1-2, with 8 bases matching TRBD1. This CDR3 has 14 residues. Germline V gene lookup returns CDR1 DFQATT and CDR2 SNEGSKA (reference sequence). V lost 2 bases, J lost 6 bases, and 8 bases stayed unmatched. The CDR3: CSARPNDRGDGYTF. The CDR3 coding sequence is TGCAGTGCTAGACCAAACGACAGGGGCGATGGCTACACCTTC.

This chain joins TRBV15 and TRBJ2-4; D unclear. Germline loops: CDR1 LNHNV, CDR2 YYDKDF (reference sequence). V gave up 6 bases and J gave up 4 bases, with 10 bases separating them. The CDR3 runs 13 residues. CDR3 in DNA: TGTGCCACCAGTATACCCCTAAAAAACATTCAGTACTTC. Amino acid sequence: CATSIPLKNIQYF. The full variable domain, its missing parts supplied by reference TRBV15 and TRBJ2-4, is DAMVIQNPRYQVTQFGKPVTLSCSQTLNHNVMYWYQQKSSQAPKLLFHYYDKDFNNEADTPDNFQSRRPNTSFCFLDIRSPGLGDTAMYLCATSIPLKNIQYFGAGTRLSVL.

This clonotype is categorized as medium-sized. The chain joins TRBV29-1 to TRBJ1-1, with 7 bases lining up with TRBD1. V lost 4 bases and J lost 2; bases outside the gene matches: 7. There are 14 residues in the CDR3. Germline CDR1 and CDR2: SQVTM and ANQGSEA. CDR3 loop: CSVGITGDNTEAFF. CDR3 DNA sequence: TGCAGCGTTGGGATAACAGGGGATAACACTGAAGCTTTCTTT.

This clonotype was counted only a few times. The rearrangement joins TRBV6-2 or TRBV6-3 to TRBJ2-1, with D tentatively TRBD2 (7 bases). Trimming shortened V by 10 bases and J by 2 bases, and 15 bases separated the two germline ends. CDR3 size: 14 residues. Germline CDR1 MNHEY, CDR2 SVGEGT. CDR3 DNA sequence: TGTGCCACCCTTGGGGGGGCCCCCTACAATGAGCAGTTCTTC. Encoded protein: CATLGGAPYNEQFF.

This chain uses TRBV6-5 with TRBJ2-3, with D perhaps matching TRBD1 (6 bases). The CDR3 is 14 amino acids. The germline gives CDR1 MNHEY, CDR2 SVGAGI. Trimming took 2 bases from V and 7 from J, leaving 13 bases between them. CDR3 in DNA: TGTGCCAGCAGTTACCACCAGGACAGTAATACGCAGTATTTT. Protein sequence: CASSYHQDSNTQYF.

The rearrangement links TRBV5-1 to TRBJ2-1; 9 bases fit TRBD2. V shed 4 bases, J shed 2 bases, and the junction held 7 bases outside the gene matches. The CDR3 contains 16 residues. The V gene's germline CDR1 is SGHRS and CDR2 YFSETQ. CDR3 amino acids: CASSKAQREAYNEQFF. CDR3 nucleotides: TGCGCCAGCAGCAAAGCCCAGCGGGAGGCCTACAATGAGCAGTTCTTC.

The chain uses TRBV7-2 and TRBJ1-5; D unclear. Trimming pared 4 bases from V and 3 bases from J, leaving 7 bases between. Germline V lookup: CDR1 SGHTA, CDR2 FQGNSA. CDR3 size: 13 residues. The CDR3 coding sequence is TGTGCCAGCAGCTCCGTACACAATCAGCCCCAGCATTTT. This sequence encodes CASSSVHNQPQHF.

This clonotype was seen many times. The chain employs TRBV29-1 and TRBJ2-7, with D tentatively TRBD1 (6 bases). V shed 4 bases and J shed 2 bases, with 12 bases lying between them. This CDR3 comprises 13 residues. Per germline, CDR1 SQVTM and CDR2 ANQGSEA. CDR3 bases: TGCAGCGTTGGAGGGACATTAACCTACGAGCAGTACTTC. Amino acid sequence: CSVGGTLTYEQYF.

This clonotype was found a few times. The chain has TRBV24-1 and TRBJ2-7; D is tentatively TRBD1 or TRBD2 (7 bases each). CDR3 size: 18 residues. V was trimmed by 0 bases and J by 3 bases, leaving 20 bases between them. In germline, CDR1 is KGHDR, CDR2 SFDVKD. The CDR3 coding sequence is TGTGCCACCAGTGATTTGCACTCCGGGGGGACAGTCCTCTACGAGCAGTACTTC. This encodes CATSDLHSGGTVLYEQYF.

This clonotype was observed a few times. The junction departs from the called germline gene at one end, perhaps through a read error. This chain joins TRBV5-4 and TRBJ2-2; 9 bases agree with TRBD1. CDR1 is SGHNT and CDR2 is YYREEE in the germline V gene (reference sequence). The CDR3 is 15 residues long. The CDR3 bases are TGCGCCAGCAGCTTCGGGACAGGGTTGGCCGGGGAGCTGTTTTTT. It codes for CASSFGTGLAGELFF.

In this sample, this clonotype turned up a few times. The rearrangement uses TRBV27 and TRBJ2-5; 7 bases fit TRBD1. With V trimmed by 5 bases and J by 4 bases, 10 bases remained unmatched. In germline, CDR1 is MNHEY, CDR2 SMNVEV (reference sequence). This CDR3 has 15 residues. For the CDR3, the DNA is TGTGCCAGCAGTATACAGGGGCCAGGGCGAGAGACCCAGTACTTC. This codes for CASSIQGPGRETQYF.

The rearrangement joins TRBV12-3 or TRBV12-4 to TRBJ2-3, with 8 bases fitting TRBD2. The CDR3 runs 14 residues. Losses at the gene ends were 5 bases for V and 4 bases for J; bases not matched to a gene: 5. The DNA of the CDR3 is TGTGCCAGCAGTCGACTAGCGAGGGCAGATACGCAGTATTTT. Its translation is CASSRLARADTQYF.

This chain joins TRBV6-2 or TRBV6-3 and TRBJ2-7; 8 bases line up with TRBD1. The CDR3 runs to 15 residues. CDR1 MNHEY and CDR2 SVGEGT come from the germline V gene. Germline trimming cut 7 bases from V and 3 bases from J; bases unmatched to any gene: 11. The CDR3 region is CASIPGRQGSYEQYF. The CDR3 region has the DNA TGTGCCAGCATCCCGGGGCGACAGGGGAGCTACGAGCAGTACTTC.

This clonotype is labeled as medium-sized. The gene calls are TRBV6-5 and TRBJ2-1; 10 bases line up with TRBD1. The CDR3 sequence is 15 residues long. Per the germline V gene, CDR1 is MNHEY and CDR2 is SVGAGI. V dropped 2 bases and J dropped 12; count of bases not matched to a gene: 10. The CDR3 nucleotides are TGTGCCAGCAGTTACACGGGACAGGGGACCGAGGTGCAGTTCTTC. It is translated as CASSYTGQGTEVQFF.

The CDR3 reads CASSLALSRQETQYF. The CDR3 DNA is TGTGCCAGCAGCTTGGCCCTATCCAGGCAAGAGACCCAGTACTTC. The chain couples TRBV5-5 to TRBJ2-5; D unresolved. Trimming took 0 bases from V and 2 from J, leaving 11 bases between them. Per germline, CDR1 SGHKS and CDR2 YYEKEE (reference sequence). The CDR3 is 15 amino acids.

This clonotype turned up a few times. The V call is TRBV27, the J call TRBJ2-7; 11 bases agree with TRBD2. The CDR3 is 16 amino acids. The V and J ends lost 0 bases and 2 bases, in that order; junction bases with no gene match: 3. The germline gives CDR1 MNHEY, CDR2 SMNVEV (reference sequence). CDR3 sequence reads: CASSLSGLAAPYEQYF. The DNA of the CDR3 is TGTGCCAGCAGTTTATCGGGACTAGCGGCCCCCTACGAGCAGTACTTC.

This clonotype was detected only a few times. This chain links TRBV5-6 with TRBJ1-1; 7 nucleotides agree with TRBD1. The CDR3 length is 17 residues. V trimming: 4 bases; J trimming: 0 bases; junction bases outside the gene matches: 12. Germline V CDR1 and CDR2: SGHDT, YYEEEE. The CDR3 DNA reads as TGTGCCAGCAGCCAATACAGGGGAGGGGTGATGAACACTGAAGCTTTCTTT. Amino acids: CASSQYRGGVMNTEAFF.

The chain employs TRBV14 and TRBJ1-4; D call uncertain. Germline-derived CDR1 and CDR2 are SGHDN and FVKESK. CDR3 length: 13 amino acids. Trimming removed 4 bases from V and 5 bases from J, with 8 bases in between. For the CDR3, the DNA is TGTGCCAGCAGCCGAAGGGCCAATGAAAAACTGTTTTTT. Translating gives CASSRRANEKLFF.

The CDR3 nucleotides read TGTGCCAGCAAAGCCTATGGCTACACCTTC. Translating it yields CASKAYGYTF. The rearrangement uses TRBV6-5 and TRBJ1-2; no firm D call. Germline lookup yields CDR1 MNHEY and CDR2 SVGAGI. Trimming left V 7 bases short and J 4 bases short, with 4 bases between. This CDR3 spans 10 amino acids.

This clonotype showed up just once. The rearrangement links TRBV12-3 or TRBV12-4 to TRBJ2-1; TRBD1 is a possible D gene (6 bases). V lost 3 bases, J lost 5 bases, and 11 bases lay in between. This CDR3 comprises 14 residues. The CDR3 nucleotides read TGTGCCAGCAGTTTGGCAGGGGTTCACAATGAGCAGTTCTTC. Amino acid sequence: CASSLAGVHNEQFF.

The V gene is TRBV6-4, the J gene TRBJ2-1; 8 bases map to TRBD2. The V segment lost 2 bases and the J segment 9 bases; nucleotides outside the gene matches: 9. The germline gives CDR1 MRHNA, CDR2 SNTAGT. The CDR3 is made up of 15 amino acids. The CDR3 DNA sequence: TGTGCCAGCAGTGACGCCGGGGGGGCTCTTGGTGAGCAGTTCTTC. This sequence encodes CASSDAGGALGEQFF.

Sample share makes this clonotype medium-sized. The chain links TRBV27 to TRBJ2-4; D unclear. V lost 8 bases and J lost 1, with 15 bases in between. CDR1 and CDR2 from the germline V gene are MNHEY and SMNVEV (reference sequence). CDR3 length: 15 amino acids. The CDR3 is CASWPSFGAKNIQYF. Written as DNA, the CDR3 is TGTGCCAGCTGGCCCTCTTTTGGGGCCAAAAACATTCAGTACTTC.

CDR3 residues: CASSSVAGGPGNEQFF. CDR3 in DNA: TGTGCCAGCAGTTCAGTAGCGGGGGGGCCTGGCAATGAGCAGTTCTTC. This chain connects TRBV27 to TRBJ2-1, with 11 bases identical to TRBD2. Looked up from germline, CDR1 is MNHEY and CDR2 is SMNVEV (reference sequence). The ends lost 4 bases at V and 6 bases at J; junction bases unmatched: 8. The CDR3 consists of 16 residues.